The 9 T cell receptor beta chains in this list originate from one sample, sequenced in a study of cytomegalovirus exposure and HLA in healthy donors. Primers included in the PCR were 60 Vbeta and 13 Jbeta primers. The assay was immunoSEQ multiplex PCR, and TCRdb's table has in-frame clones only and misses some. This table holds about 110,000 clones, 75% to 90% found once. Input material: PBMCs. These receptors were taken from a man aged 25-45 years in good health and CMV-seropositive.

V usage is TRBV5-8 and J usage is TRBJ1-2, with D uncertain. This CDR3 contains 15 residues. The germline CDR1 and CDR2 sequences are SGHTS and YDEGEE. V was pared by 5 bases and J by 0 bases, with 14 bases between. CDR3 sequence (DNA): TGTGCCAGCAGTAACGAGGGATATTCTAACTATGGCTACACCTTC. It codes for CASSNEGYSNYGYTF.

This clone was seen a single time. The chain uses TRBV6-5 and TRBJ2-7; 8 positions agree with TRBD1. The junction had 13 bases not matched to a gene; V was cut back by 4 bases and J by 5 bases. CDR1 and CDR2 (germline): MNHEY, SVGAGI. The CDR3 has 16 amino acids. CDR3 region: CASSSLVPTGVDEQYF. The CDR3 DNA reads TGTGCCAGCAGTTCCCTAGTTCCGACAGGGGTGGACGAGCAGTACTTC.

CDR3 amino acids: CASSPSEGISHEQYF. CDR3 nucleotide sequence: TGTGCCAGCTCACCCTCGGAGGGAATCAGTCACGAGCAGTACTTC. The chain couples TRBV18 to TRBJ2-7; tentative D call: TRBD2 (6 bases). The germline V gene has CDR1 KGHSH and CDR2 LQKENI. Trimming removed 3 bases from V and 5 bases from J, with 17 bases in between. This CDR3 region has 15 residues.

The chain joins TRBV27 to TRBJ1-1, with no clear D. V was shortened by 0 bases and J by 3 bases, with 8 bases between the two germline ends. Germline V gene sequence: CDR1 MNHEY, CDR2 SMNVEV (reference sequence). The length of the CDR3 is 14 residues. This CDR3 reads CASSLSWSYTEAFF. The DNA of the CDR3 is TGTGCCAGCAGTTTATCCTGGAGTTACACTGAAGCTTTCTTT.

The V and J genes are TRBV7-3 and TRBJ2-5; TRBD1 aligns across 7 bases. The junction had 2 bases not matched to a gene; V was cut back by 2 bases and J by 5 bases. The CDR3 sequence is 13 residues long. Germline CDR1 is SGHTA and CDR2 is FQGTGA. The DNA of the CDR3 is TGTGCCAGCAGCTTACTAGGGGGCGAGACCCAGTACTTC. It encodes CASSLLGGETQYF. Full variable domain (rest looked up from reference TRBV7-3 and TRBJ2-5): GAGVSQTPSNKVTEKGKYVELRCDPISGHTALYWYRQSLGQGPEFLIYFQGTGAADDSGLPNDRFFAVRPEGSVSTLKIQRTERGDSAVYLCASSLLGGETQYFGPGTRLLVL.

The chain combines TRBV6-5 with TRBJ2-7; 9 positions match TRBD2. The junction had 9 bases not matched to a gene; V was cut back by 6 bases and J by 3 bases. Germline V CDR1 and CDR2: MNHEY, SVGAGI. The CDR3 is made up of 15 amino acids. The CDR3 reads CASRAQGGGGYEQYF. In nucleotides, the CDR3 is TGTGCCAGCAGAGCCCAGGGCGGGGGGGGCTACGAGCAGTACTTC.

This clone was observed a handful of times. V and J are TRBV5-1 and TRBJ2-3; 8 positions match TRBD1. Germline-derived CDR1 and CDR2 are SGHRS and YFSETQ. V gave up 4 bases and J gave up 5 bases; unmatched junction bases: 6. The CDR3 consists of 14 residues. The chain's CDR3 is CASSAQGAGDTQYF. CDR3 DNA sequence: TGCGCCAGCAGCGCCCAGGGGGCCGGAGATACGCAGTATTTT. The full variable domain, with the rest looked up from reference TRBV5-1 and TRBJ2-3, is KAGVTQTPRYLIKTRGQQVTLSCSPISGHRSVSWYQQTPGQGLQFLFEYFSETQRNKGNFPGRFSGRQFSNSRSEMNVSTLELGDSALYLCASSAQGAGDTQYFGPGTRLTVL.

The chain has TRBV7-6 and TRBJ2-5, with D possibly being TRBD2 (6 bases). This CDR3 has 15 residues. The V and J ends lost 5 bases and 5 bases respectively, with 18 bases between them. Looked up from germline, CDR1 is SGHVS and CDR2 is FNYEAQ. CDR3 sequence reads: CASSMGLSARETQYF. The DNA of the CDR3 is TGTGCCAGCAGCATGGGACTTAGCGCCCGGGAGACCCAGTACTTC.

This sequence joins TRBV5-6 and TRBJ1-3; 7 bases align to TRBD1. CDR3 length: 16 residues. Germline V gene data show CDR1 as SGHDT and CDR2 as YYEEEE. With V trimmed by 2 bases and J by 2 bases, 7 bases remained unmatched. The CDR3 protein is CASSFRTGKTGNTIYF. The CDR3 coding sequence is TGTGCCAGCAGCTTCCGGACAGGTAAAACTGGAAACACCATATATTTT.